This record concerns one TCR beta chain sequence. This clone was seen a handful of times. The clone's antigen remains unknown. No much larger clone exists at a distance of one base, and base qualities are not known. Libraries came from the immunoSEQ multiplex PCR assay. For the multiplex PCR, a mixture combining 60 forward primers for TCR Vbeta segments and 13 reverse primers for TCR Jbeta segments was used. Amplification of the CDR3 region of rearranged TCR beta genes was performed with a multiplex PCR assay on genomic DNA. The amplified TCR beta libraries were sequenced on the Illumina HiSeq System as 87-base-pair reads. As for the original processing: A later analysis counted tens of millions of unique TCR beta chains across the 500 to 850 repertoires, and 10 million to 11 million of these chains were shared by at least two donors. To remove PCR and sequencing errors, raw reads were error-corrected and collapsed into unique sequences using a nearest-neighbor algorithm that merged closely related sequences. Alignment of CDR3 sequences to IMGT reference sequences was used to assign V, D and J gene segments. For a sequence to be retained, a match of at least six nucleotides was required to both a V gene segment and a J gene segment. Rearrangements were called productive when the CDR3 lacked stop codons and stayed in frame with V and J; all others were non-productive. Following IMGT convention, CDR3 was defined as the stretch from the second conserved V-encoded cysteine up to the conserved J-encoded phenylalanine. The earlier analysis of 450 to 750 of the donors excluded any sequence lacking an unambiguous match to a single V gene segment. In an earlier analysis of 587 of the donors, V segments were called functional above 56.7% productive rearrangements and were called segregating when the between-donor standard deviation exceeded 5%. A statistical classification framework was built for diagnosing cytomegalovirus status from the catalog of TCR beta chain sequences. V and J gene assignment, in a later analysis, came from comparing TCR nucleotide sequences with IMGT/GENE-DB human TR gene sequences. A later analysis assigned CDR3 sequences and most-parsimonious VDJ recombination scenarios with the TCRdist pipeline. A later analysis defined each TCR beta chain by its CDR3 amino acid sequence plus V-gene family, and excluded reads lacking a unique V-gene family. To address suspected cross-contamination and a sequencing artifact, a later analysis removed around 590 highly shared, low-generation-probability nucleotide sequences. In a later analysis, a clonal expansion index was calculated for each public chain from normalized within-repertoire ranks of inferred template counts. Generation probabilities in a later analysis came from a VDJ recombination model fitted to out-of-frame rearrangements, and those results were checked against IGoR. In a later analysis, hypergeometric tests were used to score TCR-TCR, TCR-HLA and TCR-CMV co-occurrence, with a repertoire-size bias correction applied to TCR pairs. In a later analysis, false discovery rates were estimated by permuting HLA or CMV assignments 20 times. In a later analysis, co-occurring TCRs were grouped using DBSCAN, with TCRdist sequence similarity added in when clustering inside HLA-allele-positive subsets. Co-occurrence clustering excluded repertoires with fewer than 30,000 or more than 120,000 public chains, plus five with anomalous nucleotide sharing. As stored in TCRdb, this immuneACCESS dataset retains in-frame rearrangements with V and J assigned. A fraction of the clones does not appear; measured against another copy, unresolved V genes explain less than half of the discrepancy, and the remainder lacks a known reason. The D gene and trimming were derived from the DNA, and the V and J assignments and clone size from that table. This sample lists some 130,000 clones; roughly 83% were detected once. Clones ranked in the top ten supply roughly 2% of the sample.

The source of the sample is a study of cytomegalovirus exposure and HLA in healthy donors (dated by TCRdb to about 2017). About the full investigation: In an earlier analysis of approximately 640 of the donors, 250 to 300 Gb of sequence data and 117 million unique TCR beta sequences from approximately 180 million T cells were reported. Of the roughly 400 genotyped donors, 65% to 90% were placed in the genetic ancestry cluster associated with self-reported Caucasian donors. Class I and class II HLA loci were covered by the typing at four-digit resolution. High-throughput TCR immunosequencing, statistical association of individual TCRs with disease status, and machine learning were combined to predict cytomegalovirus infection status. The later analysis used no new phenotypic data to find candidate immune exposures, relying instead on TCR beta sequences and their occurrence across donors. Across some 400 genotyped donors of the cohort, an average of about 250,000 unique TCR beta nucleotide sequences per donor were sequenced, and 15% to 20% of those sequences were non-productive. Every repertoire in the discovery cohort had been generated on one and the same sequencing platform. The study was designed to test whether signatures of past pathogen exposure could be identified by cataloging public T cell receptors. The study used immunosequencing to profile the T cell repertoires of several hundred subjects and linked those repertoires to cytomegalovirus serostatus. An earlier analysis of about 620 of the donors applied high-throughput TCR beta sequencing to assess whether each TCR beta V gene segment acted as functional or pseudogenic. A later analysis re-examined previously published TCR beta repertoires from over 500 donors and added high-resolution HLA genotyping to investigate patterns of TCR occurrence. Genome-wide SNP genotypes for about 65% of the roughly 700 donors were used in a later genetic analysis, which treated that subset as a discovery cohort. The number of typed donors differed by locus: about 629-630 for A, B, C, DRB1 and DQB1; some 540 for DQA1; 600 to 610 for DPA1; and 450 to 480 for DPB1. Approximately 330 gigabases of sequencing data and tens of millions of unique TCR sequences made up an early release that covered fewer than 650 HLA-typed donors. Four or five DR-DQ haplotypes were handled as single units for association and clustering because linkage in the cohort was strong. A separate validation cohort of roughly 120 different subjects was used in addition to the approximately 670-subject first cohort. Donor age, sex, ethnicity and CMV serostatus were collected together with the repertoire data.

Broader findings and caveats from the paper: In an earlier analysis of under 600 of the donors, most TCR beta V segments were observed in productive rearrangements about 87% or about 30% of the time, broadly matching IMGT annotations. V-gene and J-gene trimming of TCR beta chains was associated with a missense DCLRE1C variant in a later genetic analysis, and the association was replicated in an independent cohort. A group of highly shared sequence variants was considered likely to be a technical artifact of the sequencing pipeline. Compared with the approximately 720-donor mean, donors in an Asian-associated ancestry cluster had fewer N-insertions in productive TCRs, according to a later genetic analysis. Immune exposure information for the cohort was limited to CMV serostatus. While some public TCRs were present in many individuals, most TCR sequences turned up only very rarely across donors. A further reported finding was that TCR beta sequences accurately predicted the HLA-A and HLA-B alleles for most subjects in the first cohort. Correlated functional status among segregating V segments might be attributable to linkage disequilibrium, but an unknown experimental factor could not be ruled out. Cytomegalovirus status was reported to be diagnosed by the classifier with high specificity and sensitivity in both the original and validation cohorts. A few of the identified cytomegalovirus-associated TCR beta chains were confirmed in vitro to be specific for cytomegalovirus antigens. At a false discovery rate of 0.05, a later analysis linked approximately 18,000 TCR beta sequences to specific HLA alleles. A later analysis found that HLA-associated TCR beta chains were more clonally expanded and had lower generation probabilities than equally common non-associated chains. The study listed 164 TCR beta chains as associated with cytomegalovirus. Over 15 rarely observed V segments, including chromosome 9 orphons, were excluded from the earlier analysis of a few hundred of the donors because counts were too low. In a later analysis, most CMV-associated TCR beta chains were found to appear HLA-restricted, with HLA associations seemingly driven largely by CMV exposure. In this cohort, only TCR beta chains were sequenced, and detectable features were limited by the absence of alpha or paired-chain data. A later analysis found that TCR association rates varied across HLA loci, with DRB1 alleles showing the most associated TCRs and HLA-C alleles the fewest. Sequencing depth was assumed to be roughly uniform across donors in the presence/absence analyses, though that assumption may not hold. Several of the top co-occurrence clusters appeared to be linked to parvovirus B19, influenza, CMV and Epstein-Barr virus, according to a later analysis. According to the authors, the approach could potentially be generalized to other disease states and immunological phenotypes. Strong co-occurrence of HLA alleles, especially DR and DQ, made assigning TCR associations to individual alleles difficult. Because some donors lacked HLA typing at each locus, the association tests relied only on the typed subset.

The cohort consisted of approximately 690 healthy bone marrow donors. All cohort members were sampled while nominally healthy, although unrecorded immune exposures were likely present. The donor tested CMV seronegative and was one of the 352 seronegative cohort members. Every donor gave a peripheral blood sample, and the peripheral blood mononuclear cells from that sample were used for TCR beta sequencing. Genomic DNA was extracted from the blood cell samples with the Qiagen DNeasy Blood Extraction Kit. Material for sequencing was PBMCs. The receptor was isolated from a young man in good health and CMV-seronegative.

Read as DNA, the sequence is TGTGCCAGCAGTTACGTAGCGGGAGGCTTATACGAGCAGTACTTC. Its translation is CASSYVAGGLYEQYF. The sequence joins TRBV6-6 to TRBJ2-7; 10 bases in the junction line up with TRBD2. Trimming takes 2 bases off V and 4 bases off J; junction bases not matched to a gene: 5. Taken from the germline V gene (reference sequence), the CDR1 and CDR2 loops are MNHNY and SVGAGI. Spanning cysteine to phenylalanine, the CDR3 consists of 15 amino acids. The CDR3 DNA has 45 bases and is translated from base 1.